This TCR beta chain was recorded in a study of blood T cell repertoires in COVID-19. About the research overall: Sources were T cells, B-cell-depleted T cells, or PBMCs; the material itself was cDNA or gDNA.

The table came from immunoSEQ multiplex PCR; TCRdb's copy has only in-frame clones and leaves some out. The sample lists 90,000 to 95,000 clones; 70% to 90% were seen once. CDR3 length: 16 residues. The junction had 9 bases not matched to a gene; V was cut back by 6 bases and J by 4 bases. CDR1 and CDR2 (germline): MNHEY, SVGEGT. The chain carries TRBV6-2 or TRBV6-3 and TRBJ2-3; 11 positions agree with TRBD2. Source material: peripheral blood. This receptor was obtained from a woman of 80 years or more with active COVID-19. CDR3 amino acids: CASSPTSGRAPDTQYF. The CDR3 DNA reads TGTGCCAGCAGCCCAACTAGCGGGAGAGCACCAGATACGCAGTATTTT.